This TCR beta chain was found in a study of blood T cell repertoires in COVID-19 (dated by TCRdb to 2018 to 2020). Background for the entire study: Collaborator samples came from the United States, Italy and Spain and covered acute and convalescent phases of COVID-19. The prospective study material was composed of cDNA or gDNA derived from T cells, B-cell-depleted T cells, or PBMCs. Deeply sampled blood TCRbeta repertoires from subjects exposed to, actively infected with, or recovered from COVID-19 were included in the dataset. A freely available public database, intended as a resource for researchers studying the immune response to SARS-CoV-2, is where the repertoires were released. The samples were drawn from the first 160 participants of the ongoing ImmuneRACE study and from roughly 1,300 subjects provided by 6 global collaborators. Sample metadata almost always included a de-identified subject ID, COVID-19 status, age in years and sex. Where available, HLA class I and class II types were obtained from metadata supplied by the sample provider rather than from assay-based typing. Overall study results and their limits: Clinical and demographic metadata were provided uncurated, with the amount varying by source and participant.

V ends up 4 bases short and J 1 base short, with an unmatched junction base count of 11. Sequences SGHRS (CDR1) and YFSETQ (CDR2) are obtained from the germline V gene. The CDR3, from cysteine to phenylalanine, totals 16 residues. The only DNA kept is the CDR3, 48 bases in frame from the first base. TCRbeta CDR3 regions were amplified from genomic DNA using the immunoSEQ Assay, a bias-controlled multiplex PCR. In the paper's pipeline: Nucleated cell counts per sample were estimated from amplification of reference gene primers within the assay. To quantify the absolute abundance of each unique TCRbeta CDR3 rearrangement, sequence reads were collapsed and filtered. Productive Simpson clonality was computed per sample as the square root of Simpson's diversity index over productive rearrangements. In TCRdb, the immuneACCESS table is reduced to in-frame sequences with V and J assigned. These tables do not hold every clone; where another copy was compared, an unresolved V gene accounts for under half, and the others remain unexplained. V and J calls and clone size follow that table, whereas D and trimming were derived from the DNA. This sample gives 200,000 to 250,000 clones in total; around 85% of them show up just once. The ten most abundant clones make up under 2.5% of the sample.

In Seattle, one collaborating source enrolled patients while the infection was active and tracked those patients longitudinally over the course of disease. Collaborating institutions collected whole blood in K2EDTA tubes following their own protocols. For TCRbeta analysis, collaborator samples were shipped as frozen whole blood, as isolated PBMCs, or as DNA extracted from either sample type. Details on this clone: Its antigen is unknown. No clone much larger than this one lies a single base away; base qualities are absent.

Sequencing used peripheral blood. The chain links TRBV5-1 with TRBJ2-7, with 7 junctional bases fitting TRBD1. This clonotype was obtained from a woman in her seventies with COVID-19, enrolled during active disease. The CDR3 has the sequence CASSPGQARPSYEQYF. The nucleotide sequence is given as TGCGCCAGCAGCCCAGGACAGGCACGACCGTCCTACGAGCAGTACTTC.